These 25 T cell receptor beta chains share one sample of origin, sequenced in a study of T cell repertoires in cytomegalovirus infection. A single record per CDR3 protein comes from TCRdb applying MiXCR to the reads. The table includes approximately 700,000 distinct CDR3 sequences, 35% detected once. Sequences were obtained from PBMCs. The receptor source for this set is a human donor in good health (CMV status not recorded). Some clones in this sample may be carry-over from other donors' samples.

This clonotype is a singleton in its sample. This sequence joins TRBV25-1 and TRBJ1-3; D not resolved. This CDR3 has 17 residues. Between the trimmed V and J ends, which lost 1 base and 4 bases, there was a span of 17 bases. Germline CDR1 is MGHDK and CDR2 is SYGVNS. CDR3 protein: CASSELFGEDVGNTIYF. The CDR3 nucleotides are TGTGCCAGCAGTGAATTGTTTGGGGAAGACGTCGGAAACACCATATATTTT.

This clonotype was observed a handful of times. Here the CDR3 reads CASSLAPDRATEAFF. DNA for the CDR3: TGTGCCAGCAGCTTAGCACCGGACAGGGCAACTGAAGCTTTCTTT. The chain carries TRBV7-6 and TRBJ1-1, with 8 bases lining up with TRBD1. The length of the CDR3 is 15 residues. The J segment lost 5 bases and the V segment lost 0 bases, leaving 5 bases of the junction unmatched. Germline V gene lookup returns CDR1 SGHVS and CDR2 FNYEAQ.

V and J are TRBV6-6 and TRBJ1-2; 7 nucleotides match TRBD1. The junction had 11 bases not matched to a gene; V was cut back by 0 bases and J by 4 bases. This CDR3 has 17 residues. Germline V gives CDR1 MNHNY, CDR2 SVGAGI (reference sequence). CDR3 sequence: CASSYSIGDRDIYGYTF. The CDR3 DNA reads TGTGCCAGCAGTTACTCGATTGGCGACAGGGATATCTATGGCTACACCTTC.

In the case of this clonotype: The final CDR3 position lacks the conserved phenylalanine or tryptophan, pointing to a likely read error. This sequence joins TRBV28 and TRBJ1-1; the D is unclear. Trimming stripped 0 bases from V and 0 bases from J, with 8 bases between. The CDR3 extends over 15 amino acids. Germline V lookup: CDR1 MDHEN, CDR2 SYDVKM. For the CDR3, the DNA is TGTGCCAGCAGTTTATGGAGGGAAGTGAACACTGAAGCTTTCTTG. Translated, it gives CASSLWREVNTEAFL.

This sequence joins TRBV27 and TRBJ1-2, with TRBD1 matching over 8 bases. The CDR3 is 14 residues long. V lost 5 bases to trimming and J lost 6 bases; unmatched junction nucleotides: 8. CDR1 MNHEY and CDR2 SMNVEV come from the germline V gene (reference sequence). This CDR3 is CASSPWTGSDGYTF. The CDR3 bases are TGTGCCAGCAGTCCCTGGACAGGGTCCGATGGCTACACCTTC.

This clonotype was counted only a few times. This sequence joins TRBV19 and TRBJ2-5, with a weak D call TRBD2 (6 bases). The CDR3 is 13 amino acids. Trimming pared 3 bases from V and 7 bases from J, leaving 12 bases between. Germline CDR1 and CDR2: LNHDA and SQIVND (reference sequence). CDR3 loop: CASSIAGPGTQYF. CDR3 bases: TGTGCCAGTAGTATCGCGGGGCCCGGGACCCAGTACTTC.

This chain uses TRBV7-2 with TRBJ1-1; D might be TRBD1 (5 bases). Germline V gene lookup returns CDR1 SGHTA and CDR2 FQGNSA. V lost 2 bases and J lost 1, with 17 bases in between. The CDR3 sequence is 17 residues long. The CDR3 reads CASSLFGRDARNTEAFF. CDR3 nucleotide sequence: TGTGCCAGCAGCTTATTCGGTAGGGACGCTCGGAACACTGAAGCTTTCTTT.

The V gene is TRBV5-1, the J gene TRBJ2-5; 7 bases line up with TRBD1. V gave up 4 bases and J gave up 3 bases; unmatched junction bases: 6. The CDR3 has 14 amino acids. Germline V lookup: CDR1 SGHRS, CDR2 YFSETQ. CDR3 sequence: CASSRGTVEETQYF. The DNA of the CDR3 is TGCGCCAGCAGCCGAGGGACAGTAGAAGAGACCCAGTACTTC.

This sequence joins TRBV14 and TRBJ2-7; TRBD2 aligns across 10 bases. The CDR3 extends over 18 amino acids. Trimming at V came to 2 bases and at J to 3 bases, leaving 13 bases not matched to a gene. Germline-derived CDR1 and CDR2 are SGHDN and FVKESK. DNA of the CDR3: TGTGCCAGCAGCCAAAGGAGCGGGAGGGCCAATAAAGTCTACGAGCAGTACTTC. Protein product: CASSQRSGRANKVYEQYF.

The genes are TRBV7-2 and TRBJ1-5; no definite D call. Deletions cut 1 base from V and 10 bases from J, with 11 bases between. The CDR3 contains 13 residues. Germline V gives CDR1 SGHTA, CDR2 FQGNSA. DNA of the CDR3: TGTGCCAGCAGCTTAGAGCGCCTTCATCCCCAGCATTTT. Its protein is CASSLERLHPQHF.

The chain uses TRBV6-1 and TRBJ2-7; D perhaps matches TRBD2 (5 bases). This CDR3 contains 14 residues. V lost 3 bases and J 0 bases, leaving 9 bases between the germline ends. Germline CDR1 and CDR2: MNHNS and SASEGT. The CDR3 region is CASSDGGYSYEQYF. In DNA, the CDR3 is TGTGCCAGCAGTGACGGCGGGTACTCCTACGAGCAGTACTTC.

The J gene is TRBJ2-1, the V gene TRBV19; TRBD2 matches 15 bases. The J segment lost 6 bases and the V segment lost 1 base, leaving 4 bases of the junction unmatched. CDR3 length: 17 amino acids. Per the germline V gene, CDR1 is LNHDA and CDR2 is SQIVND (reference sequence). CDR3: CASSIAGLAGGPNEQFF. Here the CDR3 DNA reads TGTGCCAGTAGTATAGCTGGACTAGCGGGAGGGCCCAATGAGCAGTTCTTC.

The rearrangement joins TRBV6-5 to TRBJ2-5; D is unresolved. V was pared by 2 bases and J by 5 bases, with 12 bases between. Germline-derived CDR1 and CDR2 are MNHEY and SVGAGI. This CDR3 contains 14 residues. This chain's CDR3 is CASSYALELETQYF. The CDR3 DNA is TGTGCCAGCAGTTACGCCCTGGAGTTGGAGACCCAGTACTTC.

In its sample, this clonotype was seen many times. The rearrangement uses TRBV7-2 and TRBJ1-2; 10 bases agree with TRBD1. The germline V gene encodes CDR1 SGHTA and CDR2 FQGNSA. The CDR3 is 17 amino acids. V shed 3 bases, J shed 8 bases, and the junction held 15 bases outside the gene matches. CDR3 bases: TGTGCCAGCAGCTTTAGTTCCGGTCTGGGACAGGGGACGGGCTACACCTTC. The encoded protein is CASSFSSGLGQGTGYTF.

The V call is TRBV10-3, the J call TRBJ2-3; D ambiguous. Trimming left V 10 bases short and J 0 bases short, with 14 bases between. CDR3 size: 14 residues. The germline V gene has CDR1 ENHRY and CDR2 SYGVKD. The DNA of the CDR3 is TGTGCCAGCCGTCAGGTCCTAAGCACAGATACGCAGTATTTT. Translating it yields CASRQVLSTDTQYF.

The chain joins TRBV11-2 to TRBJ2-1; D is ambiguous. The germline V gene has CDR1 SGHAT and CDR2 FQNNGV. V lost 0 bases and J lost 0, with 6 bases in between. The CDR3 totals 15 residues. The CDR3 spells CASSLEGLSYNEQFF. The CDR3 DNA follows: TGTGCCAGCAGCTTAGAAGGCCTCTCCTACAATGAGCAGTTCTTC.

The rearrangement links TRBV7-9 to TRBJ2-4; a possible D gene is TRBD2 (6 bases). The V and J ends lost 2 bases and 0 bases respectively, with 11 bases between them. The V gene's germline CDR1 is SEHNR and CDR2 FQNEAQ (reference sequence). The CDR3 contains 16 residues. The CDR3 DNA reads as TGTGCCAGCAGCTTACTGGAGGGCTTAGCCAAAAACATTCAGTACTTC. Encoded protein: CASSLLEGLAKNIQYF.

With respect to this clonotype: Here the CDR3 omits its conserved ending phenylalanine or tryptophan, so a read error is the likely source. This rearrangement joins TRBV10-3 to TRBJ2-1, with D maybe TRBD1 (5 bases). The CDR3 sequence is 11 residues long. The germline V and J ends were trimmed by 6 bases and 12 bases, with 12 bases remaining between them. Germline V gene data show CDR1 as ENHRY and CDR2 as SYGVKD. CDR3 residues: CAISLGVGQFL. The DNA for the CDR3 is TGTGCCATCAGCCTAGGGGTTGGGCAGTTCTTA.

About this clonotype itself: This is likely a read error, given that the CDR3 carries no conserved phenylalanine or tryptophan at its end. The chain combines TRBV6-6 with TRBJ1-1; D is ambiguous. V was shortened by 7 bases and J by 3 bases, with 6 bases between the two germline ends. CDR3 length: 11 amino acids. Germline lookup yields CDR1 MNHNY and CDR2 SVGAGI (reference sequence). CDR3 sequence (DNA): TGTGCCAGCACCCGGTACACTGAAGCTTTCTTG. It is translated as CASTRYTEAFL.

The J gene is TRBJ2-1, the V gene TRBV19; D tentatively fits TRBD1 or TRBD2 (5 bases each). Germline CDR1 reads LNHDA; CDR2 reads SQIVND (reference sequence). The CDR3 consists of 19 residues. Trimming stripped 4 bases from V and 7 bases from J, with 29 bases between. The CDR3 DNA is TGTGCCAGTAGTACCCGGGCGACAGTAAGACCCCGGGAAGGAAATGAGCAGTTCTTC. It specifies CASSTRATVRPREGNEQFF.

As for this clonotype: A read error is possible here, since a much larger clone lies one base away. The chain joins TRBV7-2 to TRBJ2-7, with TRBD2 as a possible D gene (5 bases). Trimming left V 4 bases short and J 2 bases short, with 24 bases between. CDR3 size: 18 residues. Germline V gives CDR1 SGHTA, CDR2 FQGNSA. The CDR3 here is CASSCAGWAGTTTYEQYF. The DNA of the CDR3 is TGTGCCAGCAGCTGCGCCGGGTGGGCGGGTACCACGACCTACGAGCAGTACTTC.

The rearrangement links TRBV4-1 to TRBJ1-2; possible D gene TRBD1, 5 bases. Germline assignment: CDR1 MGHRA and CDR2 YSYEKL. CDR3 size: 14 residues. The V and J ends lost 0 bases and 13 bases respectively, with 18 bases between them. DNA for the CDR3: TGCGCCAGCAGCCAAGACGGGGGGAAAGCCACCCGCACCTTC. Residues: CASSQDGGKATRTF.

This rearrangement joins TRBV28 to TRBJ1-2; a possible D gene is TRBD1 (5 bases). CDR1 MDHEN and CDR2 SYDVKM come from the germline V gene. This CDR3 is 17 amino acids long. Trimming stripped 7 bases from V and 4 bases from J, with 25 bases between. As DNA, the CDR3 is TGTGCCAGCACAATACCCGGGGTGAAGGGGACTTCCTATGGCTACACCTTC. This gives the protein CASTIPGVKGTSYGYTF.

This chain links TRBV10-3 with TRBJ1-5; 8 nucleotides line up with TRBD1. The junction had 7 bases not matched to a gene; V was cut back by 5 bases and J by 7 bases. The CDR3 is made up of 14 amino acids. Germline V gives CDR1 ENHRY, CDR2 SYGVKD. The chain's CDR3 is CAISPGTGEQPQHF. CDR3 nucleotides: TGTGCCATCAGTCCCGGGACAGGAGAGCAGCCCCAGCATTTT.

On this clonotype: Given the absence of the conserved phenylalanine or tryptophan at the CDR3 end, a read error is likely. J is TRBJ2-5 and V is TRBV11-1, with D hard to call. This CDR3 has 13 amino acids. From germline, CDR1 is SGHAT and CDR2 FQDESV (reference sequence). The CDR3 region is CASSFTAVGTQYV. CDR3 bases: TGTGCAAGCAGCTTTACGGCCGTGGGGACCCAGTACGTC.